The clone carrying this T cell receptor beta chain appeared a few times. Profiled with immunoSEQ multiplex PCR; TCRdb holds only in-frame clones, not every one. The sample holds about 110,000 clones, less than 85% seen once. This CDR3 is 14 amino acids long. The germline V and J ends were trimmed by 0 bases and 5 bases, with 11 bases remaining between them. The sample is drawn from a study of blood T cell repertoires in COVID-19. Study details: Acute-phase and convalescent COVID-19 samples originated in the United States, Italy and Spain. T cells, B-cell-depleted T cells, or PBMCs supplied cDNA or gDNA.

V gene TRBV5-7 combines with J gene TRBJ2-5, with D possibly matching TRBD2 (6 bases). TRBV5-7 belongs to the ORF category, with a function that is uncertain. This TCR was sampled from a woman at least 80 years old with acute or convalescent COVID-19. The sample taken for sequencing was peripheral blood. This CDR3 reads CASSLVEGAETQYF. The DNA for the CDR3 is TGTGCCAGCAGCTTGGTGGAGGGCGCCGAGACCCAGTACTTC.